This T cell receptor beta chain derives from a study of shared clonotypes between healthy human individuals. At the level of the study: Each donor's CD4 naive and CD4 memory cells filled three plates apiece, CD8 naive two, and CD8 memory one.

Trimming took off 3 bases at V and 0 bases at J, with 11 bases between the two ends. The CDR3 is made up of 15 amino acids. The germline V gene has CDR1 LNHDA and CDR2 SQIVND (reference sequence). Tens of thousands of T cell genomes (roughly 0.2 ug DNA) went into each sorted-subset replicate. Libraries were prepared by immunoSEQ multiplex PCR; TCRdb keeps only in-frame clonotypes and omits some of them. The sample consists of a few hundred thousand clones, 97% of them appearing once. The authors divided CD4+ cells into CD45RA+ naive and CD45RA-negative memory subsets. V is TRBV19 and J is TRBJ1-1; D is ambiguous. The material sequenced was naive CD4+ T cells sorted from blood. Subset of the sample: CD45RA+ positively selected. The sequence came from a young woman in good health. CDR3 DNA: TGTGCCAGTAGTATTGGCCGATTAATGAACACTGAAGCTTTCTTT. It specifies CASSIGRLMNTEAFF. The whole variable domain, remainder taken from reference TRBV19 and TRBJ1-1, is DGGITQSPKYLFRKEGQNVTLSCEQNLNHDAMYWYRQDPGQGLRLIYYSQIVNDFQKGDIAEGYSVSREKKESFPLTVTSAQKNPTAFYLCASSIGRLMNTEAFFGQGTRLTVV.